Listed here are 27 T cell receptor beta chains from one sample, sequenced in a study of blood T cells in healthy people across ages. Primed by a sample-barcoded 5' primer and a J-beta primer mix, a second PCR proceeded for about 6 to 12 cycles. Each CDR3 protein gets one entry after TCRdb re-called the 5' RACE reads with MiXCR. The data hold 800,000 to 900,000 distinct CDR3 sequences, with under 80% observed a single time. Sequencing input: blood. These receptors were taken from a man aged 25 to 40 in good health.

The chain is built from TRBV30 and TRBJ1-2; weak D call: TRBD1 (5 bases). The CDR3 has 15 amino acids. The V and J ends lost 0 bases and 4 bases respectively, with 15 bases between them. The germline V gene has CDR1 GTSNPN and CDR2 SVGIG (reference sequence). The CDR3 DNA sequence: TGTGCCTGGAGTGTTCATTGGGGGACCACCTATGGCTACACCTTC. Its translation: CAWSVHWGTTYGYTF. Full variable domain (remainder filled in from reference TRBV30 and TRBJ1-2): SQTIHQWPATLVQPVGSPLSLECTVEGTSNPNLYWYRQAAGRGLQLLFYSVGIGQISSEVPQNLSASRPQDRQFILSSKKLLLSDSGFYLCAWSVHWGTTYGYTFGSGTRLTVV.

This chain uses TRBV4-3 with TRBJ2-7, with 9 bases lining up with TRBD2. J lost 6 bases, V lost 0 bases, and 24 bases had no gene match. The germline CDR1 and CDR2 sequences are LGHNA and YSLEER. There are 21 residues in the CDR3. The CDR3 DNA is TGCGCCAGCAGCCAAGATAGGGTTGGGCGACTAGCGGACCAACCGGGCGCCGAGCAGTACTTC. Protein: CASSQDRVGRLADQPGAEQYF.

The chain is built from TRBV28 and TRBJ2-4; D gene unclear. The end of the DNA fits TRBJ2-7 better, so the J call may be wrong. This CDR3 region has 16 residues. Germline V gives CDR1 MDHEN, CDR2 SYDVKM. CDR3 nucleotides: TGTGCCAGCAGTACCAATGGACGGGCCAAATCCTACGAGCAGTACTTC. It is translated as CASSTNGRAKSYEQYF.

This chain joins TRBV10-3 and TRBJ2-1; 9 bases agree with TRBD2. The V gene end was trimmed by 4 bases and the J gene end by 4 bases; junction bases not matched to a gene: 8. CDR1 and CDR2 from the germline V gene are ENHRY and SYGVKD. This CDR3 contains 16 residues. As DNA, the CDR3 is TGTGCCATCAGTGGAGAAGGCGGGGGGGCTTACAATGAGCAGTTCTTC. Encoded protein: CAISGEGGGAYNEQFF.

The V gene is TRBV7-2, the J gene TRBJ1-2, with 7 bases aligning to TRBD1. Per the germline V gene, CDR1 is SGHTA and CDR2 is FQGNSA. The CDR3 totals 15 residues. The junction had 5 bases not matched to a gene; V was cut back by 2 bases and J by 2 bases. The CDR3 protein is CASSLKGQPNYGYTF. The CDR3 nucleotides read TGTGCCAGCAGCTTAAAGGGACAGCCCAACTATGGCTACACCTTC. The whole variable domain, filled in from reference TRBV7-2 and TRBJ1-2, reads GAGVSQSPSNKVTEKGKDVELRCDPISGHTALYWYRQSLGQGLEFLIYFQGNSAPDKSGLPSDRFSAERTGGSVSTLTIQRTQQEDSAVYLCASSLKGQPNYGYTFGSGTRLTVV.

This clonotype was observed at least ten times. A junction boundary mismatches the germline segment, possibly from a read error. This sequence joins TRBV12-3 or TRBV12-4 and TRBJ2-4; D gene unclear. This CDR3 has 12 residues. CDR3 sequence reads: CASSVAKNIQYF. CDR3 in DNA: TGTGCCAGCAGTGTAGCCAAAAACATTCAGTACTTC.

This chain joins TRBV20-1 and TRBJ1-5; maybe TRBD1 (5 bases). The CDR3 runs 14 residues. V lost 4 bases and J lost 0, with 10 bases in between. The germline gives CDR1 DFQATT, CDR2 SNEGSKA (reference sequence). CDR3: CSAMGQYSNQPQHF. CDR3 DNA: TGCAGTGCTATGGGGCAGTATAGCAATCAGCCCCAGCATTTT.

This chain uses TRBV15 with TRBJ2-6; D is ambiguous. The ends were cut back, 2 bases at V and 4 bases at J, with 3 bases in the middle. The CDR3 spans 13 residues. Germline V gene sequence: CDR1 LNHNV, CDR2 YYDKDF (reference sequence). The CDR3 region is CATSRHGANVLTF. Written as DNA, the CDR3 is TGTGCCACCAGCAGACACGGGGCCAACGTCCTGACTTTC.

V gene TRBV9 combines with J gene TRBJ2-3; D possibly matches TRBD1 or TRBD2 (6 bases each). The CDR3 totals 17 residues. Trimming shortened V by 0 bases and J by 0 bases, and 14 bases separated the two germline ends. CDR1 and CDR2 (germline): SGDLS, YYNGEE. The CDR3 sequence is CASSVAGGQGSTDTQYF. The CDR3 DNA sequence: TGTGCCAGCAGCGTAGCTGGGGGGCAGGGGAGCACAGATACGCAGTATTTT.

The chain is built from TRBV12-3 or TRBV12-4 and TRBJ2-6; D remains unclear. The CDR3 runs 15 residues. V shed 3 bases and J shed 1 base, with 7 bases lying between them. The CDR3 sequence is CASSFEVSGANVLTF. DNA of the CDR3: TGTGCCAGCAGTTTTGAGGTATCTGGGGCCAACGTCCTGACTTTC.

The chain recombines TRBV20-1 with TRBJ2-1, with 7 bases identical to TRBD2. This CDR3 is built from 15 residues. The germline CDR1 and CDR2 sequences are DFQATT and SNEGSKA (reference sequence). V lost 5 bases to trimming and J lost 2 bases; unmatched junction nucleotides: 9. CDR3 DNA: TGCAGTGCTGAAGGGCCAGCGGGGACCTACAATGAGCAGTTCTTC. Its protein is CSAEGPAGTYNEQFF.

The chain combines TRBV11-2 with TRBJ2-5; TRBD2 is a possible D gene (6 bases). TRBJ2-7 explains the end of the DNA better; the J call may be wrong. CDR1 SGHAT and CDR2 FQNNGV come from the germline V gene. The CDR3 runs to 14 residues. The CDR3: CASSHGWGDYEQYF. The CDR3 nucleotides read TGTGCCAGCAGCCACGGGTGGGGGGATTACGAGCAGTACTTC.

This clonotype has a handful of counts. The chain joins TRBV7-9 to TRBJ2-7; D is perhaps TRBD1 (6 bases). Per the germline V gene, CDR1 is SEHNR and CDR2 is FQNEAQ (reference sequence). V was pared by 8 bases and J by 1 base, with 9 bases between. The CDR3 contains 12 residues. CDR3 nucleotides: TGTGCCAGCGTCGGACAGTCCTACGAGCAGTACTTC. Translating gives CASVGQSYEQYF. The whole variable domain, remainder taken from reference TRBV7-9 and TRBJ2-7, is DTGVSQNPRHKITKRGQNVTFRCDPISEHNRLYWYRQTLGQGPEFLTYFQNEAQLEKSRLLSDRFSAERPKGSFSTLEIQRTEQGDSAMYLCASVGQSYEQYFGPGTRLTVT.

V gene TRBV6-2 or TRBV6-3 combines with J gene TRBJ2-1; 7 bases are a match to TRBD1. The V and J ends lost 7 bases and 6 bases, in that order; junction bases with no gene match: 6. In germline, CDR1 is MNHEY, CDR2 SVGEGT. CDR3 size: 13 residues. The CDR3 region is CASKLTGTNEQFF. The CDR3 DNA is TGTGCCAGCAAACTGACAGGGACCAATGAGCAGTTCTTC.

This clonotype was detected ten times or more. V and J are TRBV12-3 or TRBV12-4 and TRBJ2-7; D is possibly TRBD1 (5 bases). Trimming took off 5 bases at V and 0 bases at J, with 8 bases between the two ends. This CDR3 spans 13 amino acids. CDR3 bases: TGTGCCAGCAGTGTAGGGGCCTCCTACGAGCAGTACTTC. Translating gives CASSVGASYEQYF.

V usage is TRBV27 and J usage is TRBJ1-2; 11 bases fit TRBD1. The CDR3 sequence is 15 residues long. With V trimmed by 6 bases and J by 7 bases, 10 bases remained unmatched. CDR1 is MNHEY and CDR2 is SMNVEV in the germline V gene (reference sequence). CDR3 DNA: TGTGCCAGCAGCCCCTCGGACAGGGGGCTTGGTGGCTACACCTTC. This gives the protein CASSPSDRGLGGYTF.

The V and J genes are TRBV20-1 and TRBJ1-1; no reliable D call. The CDR3 covers 15 residues. CDR1 is DFQATT, CDR2 SNEGSKA, per germline (reference sequence). Trimming shortened V by 1 base and J by 1 base, and 13 bases separated the two germline ends. CDR3 nucleotide sequence: TGCAGTGCTAGAGCCCCCTCTGAAGGGAACACTGAAGCTTTCTTT. This encodes CSARAPSEGNTEAFF.

The rearrangement joins TRBV29-1 to TRBJ2-3; D gene ambiguous. V lost 6 bases, J lost 2 bases, and 15 bases lay in between. The CDR3 runs to 14 residues. Germline V CDR1 and CDR2: SQVTM, ANQGSEA. CDR3 bases: TGCAGCGTGTTTACCGGGTCCAACACAGATACGCAGTATTTT. Protein: CSVFTGSNTDTQYF.

CDR3 protein: CASSGPGTGHEETQYF. CDR3 DNA sequence: TGTGCCAGCAGCGGCCCCGGGACAGGGCATGAAGAGACCCAGTACTTC. This chain joins TRBV6-2 or TRBV6-3 and TRBJ2-5; 9 bases are shared with TRBD1. Germline V gene lookup returns CDR1 MNHEY and CDR2 SVGEGT. The trim removed 6 bases at V and 3 bases at J, leaving 11 bases unmatched. The length of the CDR3 is 16 residues.

The J gene is TRBJ1-1, the V gene TRBV2; 10 bases map to TRBD1. Trimming took 3 bases from V and 10 from J; bases not matched to a gene: 5. The CDR3 is 13 residues long. From germline, CDR1 is SNHLY and CDR2 FYNNEI. CDR3 sequence: CASSDQTGGRAFF. The DNA for the CDR3 is TGTGCCAGCAGTGACCAGACAGGGGGCAGAGCTTTCTTT.

J is TRBJ2-3 and V is TRBV4-3; D not certain. From germline, CDR1 is LGHNA and CDR2 YSLEER. This CDR3 is built from 15 residues. The V gene lost 0 bases and the J gene lost 4 bases, with 11 bases spanning the gap. The CDR3, as DNA: TGCGCCAGCAGCCAAGAGCTTAGGTTGGCAGATACGCAGTATTTT. This gives the protein CASSQELRLADTQYF.

This clonotype has more than one count but fewer than ten. The V gene is TRBV28, the J gene TRBJ1-1; 8 bases are shared with TRBD1. From germline, CDR1 is MDHEN and CDR2 SYDVKM. Losses at the gene ends were 6 bases for V and 4 bases for J; bases not matched to a gene: 4. The CDR3 extends over 13 amino acids. CDR3 in DNA: TGTGCCAGCAGGCGCAGGGGGCCCACTGAAGCTTTCTTT. This translates into CASRRRGPTEAFF.

In nucleotides, the CDR3 is TGTGCCAGCACTGAAAGGGGGAGACCACAAGATACGCAGTATTTT. Translation: CASTERGRPQDTQYF. V is TRBV12-3 or TRBV12-4 and J is TRBJ2-3; a weak D match, TRBD1 (6 bases). V was cut by 7 bases and J by 5 bases, with 19 bases left in between. This CDR3 contains 15 residues.

This clonotype appeared a few times. This chain uses TRBV29-1 with TRBJ2-7; TRBD2 matches 10 bases. Looked up from germline, CDR1 is SQVTM and CDR2 is ANQGSEA. V shed 4 bases and J 0 bases; nucleotides not matched to a gene: 15. The CDR3 totals 18 residues. CDR3 sequence: CSVVGASGSYQSSYEQYF. The CDR3 DNA sequence: TGCAGCGTTGTCGGGGCTAGCGGGAGCTACCAGAGCTCCTACGAGCAGTACTTC.

The V gene is TRBV24-1, the J gene TRBJ2-7, with D possibly TRBD1 on 6 matching bases. Germline V gene sequence: CDR1 KGHDR, CDR2 SFDVKD. The CDR3 has 14 amino acids. V lost 4 bases and J lost 2, with 11 bases in between. The CDR3 bases are TGTGCCACCAGTGACCCGGACAGAGCCTACGAGCAGTACTTC. Its translation: CATSDPDRAYEQYF.

The rearrangement links TRBV7-2 to TRBJ2-4; the D is unclear. With the DNA end fitting TRBJ2-7 better, the J assignment may be wrong. Germline CDR1 and CDR2: SGHTA and FQGNSA. The CDR3 consists of 15 residues. CDR3 sequence reads: CASSSSGNLAYEQYF. CDR3 nucleotide sequence: TGTGCCAGCAGCTCCTCAGGAAATCTGGCCTACGAGCAGTACTTC.

In its sample, this clonotype was seen a few times. V usage is TRBV5-1 and J usage is TRBJ2-1, with D possibly matching TRBD1 (5 bases). Germline loops: CDR1 SGHRS, CDR2 YFSETQ. Trimming left V 4 bases short and J 7 bases short, with 18 bases between. The CDR3 contains 15 residues. The CDR3, as DNA: TGCGCCAGCAGCCCTTCCCGGCGACAGAGAAATGAGCAGTTCTTC. This encodes CASSPSRRQRNEQFF.